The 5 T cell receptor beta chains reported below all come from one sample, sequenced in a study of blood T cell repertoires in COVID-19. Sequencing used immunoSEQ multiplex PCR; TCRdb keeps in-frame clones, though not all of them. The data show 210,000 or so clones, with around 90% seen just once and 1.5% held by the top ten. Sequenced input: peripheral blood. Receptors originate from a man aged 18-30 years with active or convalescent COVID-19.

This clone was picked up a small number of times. CDR3 residues: CASSLSPVGDEQFF. CDR3 sequence (DNA): TGTGCCAGCAGTTTATCCCCAGTCGGGGATGAGCAGTTCTTC. The chain links TRBV28 to TRBJ2-1, with D possibly TRBD2 on 5 matching bases. The length of the CDR3 is 14 residues. The V and J ends lost 1 base and 8 bases respectively, with 12 bases between them. Germline V gene sequence: CDR1 MDHEN, CDR2 SYDVKM.

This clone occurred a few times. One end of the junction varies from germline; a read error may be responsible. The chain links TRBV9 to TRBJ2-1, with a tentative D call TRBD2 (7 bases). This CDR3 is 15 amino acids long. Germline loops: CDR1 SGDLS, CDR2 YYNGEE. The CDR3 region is CASNVGGVPHNEQFF. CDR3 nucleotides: TGTGCCAGCAACGTAGGGGGGGTACCCCACAATGAGCAGTTCTTC.

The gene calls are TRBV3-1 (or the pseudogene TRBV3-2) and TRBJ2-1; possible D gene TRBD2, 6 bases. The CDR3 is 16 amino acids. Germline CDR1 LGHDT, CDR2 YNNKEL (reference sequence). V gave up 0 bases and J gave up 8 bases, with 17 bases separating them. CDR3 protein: CASSQDTLIAVHEQFF. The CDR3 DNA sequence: TGTGCCAGCAGCCAAGATACCTTGATAGCGGTCCATGAGCAGTTCTTC.

CDR3 sequence: CASSLSQPGEQYF. The DNA of the CDR3 is TGTGCCAGCAGTTTGAGCCAGCCAGGGGAGCAGTACTTC. The rearrangement links TRBV28 to TRBJ2-7, with D possibly TRBD1 on 5 matching bases. Germline V gives CDR1 MDHEN, CDR2 SYDVKM. Trimming took 3 bases from V and 7 from J, leaving 13 bases between them. The CDR3 consists of 13 residues.

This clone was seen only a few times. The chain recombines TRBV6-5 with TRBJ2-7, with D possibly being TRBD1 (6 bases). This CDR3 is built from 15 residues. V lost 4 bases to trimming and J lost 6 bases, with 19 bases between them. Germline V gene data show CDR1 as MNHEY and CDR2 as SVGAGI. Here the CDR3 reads CASSSTSSYRAEQYF. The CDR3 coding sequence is TGTGCCAGCAGTTCCACCTCCTCCTACAGGGCCGAGCAGTACTTC.